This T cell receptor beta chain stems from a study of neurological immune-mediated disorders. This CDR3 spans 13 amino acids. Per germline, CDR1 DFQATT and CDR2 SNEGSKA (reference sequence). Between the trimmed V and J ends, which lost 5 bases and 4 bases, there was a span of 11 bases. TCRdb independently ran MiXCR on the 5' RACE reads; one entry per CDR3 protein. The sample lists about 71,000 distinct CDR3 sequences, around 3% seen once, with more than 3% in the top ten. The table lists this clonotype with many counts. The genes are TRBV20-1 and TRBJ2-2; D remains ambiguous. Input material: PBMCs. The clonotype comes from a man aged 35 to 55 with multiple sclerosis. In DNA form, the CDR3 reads TGCAGTGCTCTGCGACACCTCACCGGGGAGCTGTTTTTT. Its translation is CSALRHLTGELFF.